The 18 T cell receptor beta chains listed next were all sequenced from one sample in a study of STAT5B mutations in CD4+ large granular lymphocyte leukemia. Method: immunoSEQ multiplex PCR; TCRdb's copy keeps in-frame clones and lacks some. The sample contains roughly 30,000 clones, about 70% of which appear only once. The specimen sequenced was CD4+ T cells from blood buffy coats. These receptors all stem from a human donor in good health.

V usage is TRBV5-1 and J usage is TRBJ2-5; 10 bases match TRBD2. The CDR3 sequence is 14 residues long. Germline assignment: CDR1 SGHRS and CDR2 YFSETQ. Trimming removed 4 bases from V and 6 bases from J; junction bases left unmatched: 6. The CDR3 is CASSDASGGQTQYF. The CDR3 bases are TGCGCCAGCAGCGATGCTAGCGGGGGACAGACCCAGTACTTC.

The CDR3 DNA reads as TGCAGCGTCGCCAGCGGGGGGGCCGGAGAGACCCAGTACTTC. Its protein product is CSVASGGAGETQYF. The V and J genes are TRBV29-1 and TRBJ2-5; 10 bases fit TRBD2. After removal of 6 bases from V and 4 bases from J, the junction contained 8 bases not matched to a gene. CDR1 is SQVTM, CDR2 ANQGSEA, per germline. This CDR3 has 14 residues.

A remark on this clone: The junction does not match germline at one end; this may be a read error. This chain links TRBV28 with TRBJ2-3, with TRBD2 matching over 10 bases. Germline V gene sequence: CDR1 MDHEN, CDR2 SYDVKM. The length of the CDR3 is 14 residues. In DNA, the CDR3 is TGCCTAGCGGGGGCTCCTGGGCCCGGGGAAACGCAGTATTTT. It yields the protein CLAGAPGPGETQYF. The full variable domain, its missing parts supplied by reference TRBV28 and TRBJ2-3, is DVKVTQSSRYLVKRTGEKVFLECVQDMDHENMFWYRQDPGLGLRLIYFSYDVKMKEKGDIPEGYSVSREKKERFSLILESASTNQTSMYLCLAGAPGPGETQYFGPGTRLTVL.

The count of this clone is one. The chain joins TRBV7-6 to TRBJ1-4; D is uncertain. The germline V gene has CDR1 SGHVS and CDR2 FNYEAQ. Trimming took 5 bases from V and 0 from J, leaving 4 bases between them. The CDR3 has 13 residues. Here the CDR3 DNA reads TGTGCCAGCAGCCGAACAACTAATGAAAAACTGTTTTTT. Translating gives CASSRTTNEKLFF.

The V call is TRBV27, the J call TRBJ1-1; D is unresolved. Between the trimmed V and J ends, which lost 5 bases and 4 bases, there was a span of 14 bases. This CDR3 is 14 amino acids long. CDR1 and CDR2 from the germline V gene are MNHEY and SMNVEV (reference sequence). CDR3 DNA: TGTGCCAGCAGTCCCCGGGGATGGGGCACTGAAGCTTTCTTT. Amino acid sequence: CASSPRGWGTEAFF.

This chain connects TRBV7-9 to TRBJ2-5, with D perhaps matching TRBD1 (6 bases). The V end was cut by 5 bases, the J end by 1 base, with 11 bases between. The CDR3 contains 14 residues. Germline lookup yields CDR1 SEHNR and CDR2 FQNEAQ (reference sequence). The CDR3 nucleotides read TGTGCCAGCAGCCCCCGACAGGTCCAAGAGACCCAGTACTTC. As protein: CASSPRQVQETQYF.

V is TRBV28 and J is TRBJ2-7; D not certain. V was pared by 7 bases and J by 7 bases, with 14 bases between. The germline V gene encodes CDR1 MDHEN and CDR2 SYDVKM. The CDR3 spans 12 residues. CDR3 residues: CASTSERREQYF. For the CDR3, the DNA is TGTGCCAGCACCTCTGAGAGAAGGGAGCAGTACTTC.

This chain connects TRBV27 to TRBJ1-2; D remains ambiguous. Between the trimmed V and J ends, which lost 6 bases and 0 bases, there was a span of 5 bases. The CDR3 loop spans 12 amino acids. Germline CDR1 and CDR2: MNHEY and SMNVEV (reference sequence). DNA for the CDR3: TGTGCCAGCAGAGGTTCTAACTATGGCTACACCTTC. Protein: CASRGSNYGYTF.

The chain joins TRBV9 to TRBJ1-1; D is perhaps TRBD1 (6 bases). The CDR3 sequence is 15 residues long. Germline CDR1 and CDR2: SGDLS and YYNGEE. The V gene lost 0 bases and the J gene lost 4 bases, with 13 bases spanning the gap. Here the CDR3 reads CASSVEGGGGTEAFF. CDR3 DNA sequence: TGTGCCAGCAGCGTAGAGGGGGGCGGCGGCACTGAAGCTTTCTTT.

The rearrangement joins TRBV7-9 to TRBJ2-3, with D unclear. CDR3 length: 11 amino acids. Germline assignment: CDR1 SEHNR and CDR2 FQNEAQ (reference sequence). V was pared by 4 bases and J by 5 bases, with 4 bases between. In DNA, the CDR3 is TGTGCCAGCAGCTACGGAGATACGCAGTATTTT. Encoded protein: CASSYGDTQYF. The whole variable domain, remainder taken from reference TRBV7-9 and TRBJ2-3, is DTGVSQNPRHKITKRGQNVTFRCDPISEHNRLYWYRQTLGQGPEFLTYFQNEAQLEKSRLLSDRFSAERPKGSFSTLEIQRTEQGDSAMYLCASSYGDTQYFGPGTRLTVL.

This chain uses TRBV27 with TRBJ1-3; tentatively, D is TRBD1 (6 bases). The CDR3 has 15 amino acids. CDR1 MNHEY and CDR2 SMNVEV come from the germline V gene (reference sequence). V was pared by 6 bases and J by 2 bases, with 14 bases between. The DNA of the CDR3 is TGTGCCAGCAGAGCAACAGGGTTGGCTGGAAACACCATATATTTT. Translating gives CASRATGLAGNTIYF.

V gene TRBV7-2 combines with J gene TRBJ1-3; maybe TRBD1 (6 bases). This CDR3 has 17 amino acids. Germline V gene lookup returns CDR1 SGHTA and CDR2 FQGNSA. V gave up 5 bases and J gave up 2 bases, with 19 bases separating them. DNA of the CDR3: TGTGCCAGCAGCCAGGGGAATCCGGGGCTGGCTGGAAACACCATATATTTT. Amino acid sequence: CASSQGNPGLAGNTIYF. The full variable domain, with the rest looked up from reference TRBV7-2 and TRBJ1-3, is GAGVSQSPSNKVTEKGKDVELRCDPISGHTALYWYRQSLGQGLEFLIYFQGNSAPDKSGLPSDRFSAERTGGSVSTLTIQRTQQEDSAVYLCASSQGNPGLAGNTIYFGEGSWLTVV.

The chain employs TRBV5-5 and TRBJ1-4; possibly TRBD1 for D (6 bases). CDR3 length: 16 amino acids. Germline V lookup: CDR1 SGHKS, CDR2 YYEKEE (reference sequence). The V gene lost 0 bases and the J gene lost 5 bases, with 14 bases spanning the gap. In DNA form, the CDR3 reads TGTGCCAGCAGCTTGGACGTAAGAAGGGGGAATGAAAAACTGTTTTTT. Protein: CASSLDVRRGNEKLFF.

This CDR3 is CASSLGDGGPYEQYF. CDR3 nucleotide sequence: TGCGCCAGCAGCTTGGGGGACGGAGGGCCCTACGAGCAGTACTTC. The chain joins TRBV5-1 to TRBJ2-7; a weak D match, TRBD2 (6 bases). CDR1 is SGHRS and CDR2 is YFSETQ in the germline V gene. CDR3 length equals 15 residues. The V end was cut by 0 bases, the J end by 2 bases, with 12 bases between. Filled out from reference TRBV5-1 and TRBJ2-7, the complete variable domain reads KAGVTQTPRYLIKTRGQQVTLSCSPISGHRSVSWYQQTPGQGLQFLFEYFSETQRNKGNFPGRFSGRQFSNSRSEMNVSTLELGDSALYLCASSLGDGGPYEQYFGPGTRLTVT.

Points on this clone: One junction end does not reproduce the germline sequence, and a read error may be involved. V and J are TRBV7-7 and TRBJ2-5; 10 bases line up with TRBD1. The CDR3 is 15 amino acids. Germline V gene data show CDR1 as SSHAT and CDR2 as FNYEAQ (reference sequence). In DNA form, the CDR3 reads TGTGCTAGCAGCTTAGGGGGACAGGGGCAAGAGACCCAGTACTTC. It encodes CASSLGGQGQETQYF.

The rearrangement joins TRBV7-2 to TRBJ1-3; D ambiguous. CDR3 length equals 14 residues. Trimming left V 0 bases short and J 3 bases short, with 6 bases between. CDR1 is SGHTA and CDR2 is FQGNSA in the germline V gene. DNA of the CDR3: TGTGCCAGCAGCTTAGCCGCAGGTGGAAACACCATATATTTT. This encodes CASSLAAGGNTIYF.

This chain joins TRBV5-6 and TRBJ1-4; TRBD1 aligns across 10 bases. The CDR3 covers 15 residues. The V segment lost 4 bases and the J segment 8 bases; nucleotides outside the gene matches: 8. CDR1 SGHDT and CDR2 YYEEEE come from the germline V gene. CDR3 residues: CASSEGTGDSEKLFF. CDR3 DNA sequence: TGTGCCAGCAGCGAAGGGACAGGGGATTCCGAAAAACTGTTTTTT.

The chain uses TRBV6-4 and TRBJ2-2; the D is unclear. The V gene's germline CDR1 is MRHNA and CDR2 SNTAGT. V was pared by 4 bases and J by 0 bases, with 12 bases between. The CDR3 covers 16 residues. CDR3 amino acids: CASSVLGSTNTGELFF. The CDR3 DNA reads TGTGCCAGCAGTGTTCTGGGTTCTACGAACACCGGGGAGCTGTTTTTT.